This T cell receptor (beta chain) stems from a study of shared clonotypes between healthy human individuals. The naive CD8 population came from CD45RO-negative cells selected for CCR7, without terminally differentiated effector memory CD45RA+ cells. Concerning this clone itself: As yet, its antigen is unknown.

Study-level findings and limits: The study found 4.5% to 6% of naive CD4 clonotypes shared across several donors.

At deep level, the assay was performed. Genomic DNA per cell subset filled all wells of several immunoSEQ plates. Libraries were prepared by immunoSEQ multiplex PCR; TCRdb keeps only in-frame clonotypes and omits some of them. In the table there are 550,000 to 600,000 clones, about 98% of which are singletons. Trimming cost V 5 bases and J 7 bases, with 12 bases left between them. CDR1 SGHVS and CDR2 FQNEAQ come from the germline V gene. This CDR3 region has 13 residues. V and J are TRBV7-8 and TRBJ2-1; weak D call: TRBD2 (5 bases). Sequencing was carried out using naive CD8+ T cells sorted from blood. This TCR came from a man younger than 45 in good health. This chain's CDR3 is CASSPPPGNEQFF. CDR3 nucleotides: TGTGCCAGCAGCCCCCCGCCGGGAAATGAGCAGTTCTTC.